A single sample is the source of the 5 T cell receptor beta chains below, sequenced in a study of Tregs in tolerant kidney transplant recipients. The repertoire was sequenced with immunoSEQ multiplex PCR; TCRdb's copy has only in-frame clones and lacks some. The sample yields about 81,000 clones, around 90% seen once. The nonmyeloablative bone marrow transplants came from related graft donors, with transient mixed chimerism. Sample: CD4+ T cells from blood (PBMCs), taken 24 months after the transplant. These receptors all stem from a human patient who received a combined kidney and bone marrow transplant. Some T cells may originate from the graft donor.

This chain uses TRBV9 with TRBJ2-1; D gene unclear. The CDR3 loop spans 14 amino acids. Looked up from germline, CDR1 is SGDLS and CDR2 is YYNGEE. V dropped 0 bases and J dropped 4 bases, with 8 bases sitting between them. The CDR3 nucleotides are TGTGCCAGCAGCGTAGTTACTGGTTACAATGAGCAGTTCTTC. The encoded protein is CASSVVTGYNEQFF.

V is TRBV5-1 and J is TRBJ2-7; TRBD1 aligns across 8 bases. With V trimmed by 7 bases and J by 9 bases, 12 bases remained unmatched. CDR3 length equals 13 residues. Germline CDR1 SGHRS, CDR2 YFSETQ. The CDR3 nucleotides read TGCGCCAGCGGTACAGGGGGGCCCTGGGGGCAGTACTTC. Translated: CASGTGGPWGQYF.

The rearrangement links TRBV5-1 to TRBJ2-1; 7 nucleotides agree with TRBD2. Germline CDR1 SGHRS, CDR2 YFSETQ. The V segment lost 3 bases and the J segment 2 bases; nucleotides outside the gene matches: 11. This CDR3 is 17 amino acids long. The CDR3 spells CASSSLLRDYPYNEQFF. The CDR3 nucleotides read TGCGCCAGCAGCTCGTTACTCCGGGACTATCCCTACAATGAGCAGTTCTTC.

The gene calls are TRBV27 and TRBJ1-2; TRBD1 agrees at 9 bases. The germline CDR1 and CDR2 sequences are MNHEY and SMNVEV (reference sequence). This CDR3 has 13 residues. Trimming at V came to 6 bases and at J to 2 bases, leaving 1 base not matched to a gene. Here the CDR3 reads CASSGQGNYGYTF. As DNA, the CDR3 is TGTGCCAGCAGCGGACAGGGGAACTATGGCTACACCTTC.

The chain has TRBV7-2 and TRBJ2-1, with a weak D call TRBD2 (5 bases). Trimming took off 1 base at V and 4 bases at J, with 8 bases between the two ends. CDR1 SGHTA and CDR2 FQGNSA come from the germline V gene. There are 14 residues in the CDR3. CDR3 coding DNA: TGTGCCAGCAGCTTAGTTCCGGGATACAATGAGCAGTTCTTC. Its protein is CASSLVPGYNEQFF.